This T cell receptor (beta chain) was sequenced in a study of T cells in Graves' hyperthyroidism and ophthalmopathy. Study-wide points: A 13 V-J signature model discriminated ophthalmopathy versus stable hyperthyroidism.

CDR3 length equals 15 residues. The ends were cut back, 0 bases at V and 3 bases at J, with 12 bases in the middle. The V gene's germline CDR1 is SNHLY and CDR2 FYNNEI. The TCR beta CDR3 regions underwent amplification using RNA transcripts as the source. HTBI primers were employed in a first-round RT-PCR of the TCR CDR3. Using its own MiXCR run on the multiplex PCR reads, TCRdb lists one record per CDR3 protein. The sample yields about 520,000 distinct CDR3 sequences, under 25% seen once. This clonotype showed up many times. As yet, its antigen is unknown. With a duration under 2 months, the hyperthyroidism was newly diagnosed in patients aged 18 to 65. The authors obtained PBMCs from about 9 ml of fresh peripheral blood.

The gene calls are TRBV2 and TRBJ2-7; tentatively, D is TRBD2 (6 bases). The TCR sequence derives from a man between 18 and 35 years old with Graves' hyperthyroidism. Material: blood. Here the CDR3 reads CASSEARGTLYEQYF. The DNA for the CDR3 is TGTGCCAGCAGTGAAGCGCGAGGGACTCTCTACGAGCAGTACTTC.